Following are 13 T cell receptor beta chains from one sample sequenced in a study of T cells in narcolepsy. The assay was immunoSEQ multiplex PCR, and TCRdb's table has in-frame clones only and misses some. The sample has around 16,000 clones, 85% seen once. The source material was memory (CD45RA-) CD4+ T cells from blood. The receptor source for this set is a human donor in good health.

The chain couples TRBV5-6 to TRBJ2-3; D is tentatively TRBD1 or TRBD2 (5 bases each). Germline lookup yields CDR1 SGHDT and CDR2 YYEEEE. The CDR3 spans 14 residues. V was trimmed by 6 bases and J by 0 bases, leaving 11 bases between them. Here the CDR3 DNA reads TGTGCCAGCAATGAGGGGCCTAGCACAGATACGCAGTATTTT. Protein product: CASNEGPSTDTQYF.

The table lists this clone with a count of one. In DNA form, the CDR3 reads TGTGCCACCAGCAGGCGCGTAGTTGCAGGGGAAGAGACCCAGTACTTC. Translation: CATSRRVVAGEETQYF. The chain employs TRBV15 and TRBJ2-5; TRBD1 is a possible D gene (6 bases). CDR1 is LNHNV, CDR2 YYDKDF, per germline (reference sequence). This CDR3 is 16 amino acids long. V lost 3 bases and J 3 bases, leaving 17 bases between the germline ends.

This sequence joins TRBV7-9 and TRBJ1-2; 8 nucleotides match TRBD1. The germline V gene encodes CDR1 SEHNR and CDR2 FQNEAQ (reference sequence). V lost 1 base, J lost 8 bases, and 3 bases stayed unmatched. The CDR3 runs 13 residues. CDR3 DNA sequence: TGTGCCAGCAGCTTAGAGGCAGGGGGCGGCTACACCTTC. It codes for CASSLEAGGGYTF.

In its sample, this clone was seen once. The genes are TRBV2 and TRBJ1-2; D is unclear. V was trimmed by 3 bases and J by 10 bases, leaving 9 bases between them. This CDR3 is built from 11 residues. In germline, CDR1 is SNHLY, CDR2 FYNNEI. The CDR3 is CASSDNRAYTF. The CDR3, as DNA: TGTGCCAGCAGTGATAATCGGGCCTACACCTTC.

The J gene is TRBJ1-6, the V gene TRBV5-6; 9 bases are a match to TRBD1. CDR1 is SGHDT, CDR2 YYEEEE, per germline. CDR3 length: 16 residues. V dropped 1 base and J dropped 4; count of bases not matched to a gene: 3. CDR3 sequence: CASSLRTGDYNSPLHF. DNA for the CDR3: TGTGCCAGCAGCTTGAGGACAGGGGATTATAATTCACCCCTCCACTTT. The complete variable domain, with remaining parts taken from reference TRBV5-6 and TRBJ1-6, reads DAGVTQSPTHLIKTRGQQVTLRCSPKSGHDTVSWYQQALGQGPQFIFQYYEEEERQRGNFPDRFSGHQFPNYSSELNVNALLLGDSALYLCASSLRTGDYNSPLHFGNGTRLTVT.

The count of this clone is one. The chain links TRBV11-1 to TRBJ2-7; 7 bases agree with TRBD2. J was trimmed by 4 bases and V by 1 base; bases with no gene match: 10. Germline V gene sequence: CDR1 SGHAT, CDR2 FQDESV (reference sequence). The length of the CDR3 is 16 residues. For the CDR3, the DNA is TGTGCCAGCAGCTTAGGAAGCGGGGTAAGAATTTACGAGCAGTACTTC. It specifies CASSLGSGVRIYEQYF.

J is TRBJ2-2 and V is TRBV7-9, with D unresolved. V lost 1 base and J lost 2, with 8 bases in between. The CDR3 runs to 15 residues. From germline, CDR1 is SEHNR and CDR2 FQNEAQ (reference sequence). The CDR3 is CASSLGGSNTGELFF. CDR3 DNA sequence: TGTGCCAGCAGCTTAGGCGGAAGCAACACCGGGGAGCTGTTTTTT. The full variable domain, in which reference TRBV7-9 and TRBJ2-2 provide the parts outside the CDR3, is DTGVSQNPRHKITKRGQNVTFRCDPISEHNRLYWYRQTLGQGPEFLTYFQNEAQLEKSRLLSDRFSAERPKGSFSTLEIQRTEQGDSAMYLCASSLGGSNTGELFFGEGSRLTVL.

V usage is TRBV6-5 and J usage is TRBJ2-5; D call uncertain. Germline V gene data show CDR1 as MNHEY and CDR2 as SVGAGI. Between the trimmed V and J ends, which lost 5 bases and 5 bases, there was a span of 12 bases. The length of the CDR3 is 13 residues. The CDR3 DNA sequence: TGTGCCAGCAGTCTCCGGCCCGGGGAGACCCAGTACTTC. Protein product: CASSLRPGETQYF.

This chain joins TRBV7-2 and TRBJ2-3, with D hard to call. V shed 2 bases and J shed 14 bases, with 11 bases lying between them. The CDR3 has 11 residues. CDR1 and CDR2 (germline): SGHTA, FQGNSA. In nucleotides, the CDR3 is TGTGCCAGCAGCTTAATGGGCCCCTGGTATTTT. Encoded protein: CASSLMGPWYF.

This CDR3 reads CASRRGGHTDTQYF. CDR3 bases: TGTGCCAGCAGGAGGGGAGGGCACACAGATACGCAGTATTTT. The chain carries TRBV25-1 and TRBJ2-3; 7 bases match TRBD2. CDR1 is MGHDK and CDR2 is SYGVNS in the germline V gene. Trimming took 6 bases from V and 2 from J; bases not matched to a gene: 5. The CDR3 runs to 14 residues.

This chain uses TRBV4-2 with TRBJ1-2; D gene unclear. Looked up from germline, CDR1 is LGHNA and CDR2 is YNFKEQ. The CDR3 is 14 residues long. The germline V and J ends were trimmed by 4 bases and 8 bases, with 17 bases remaining between them. The CDR3 reads CASSPTREARGYTF. CDR3 sequence (DNA): TGTGCCAGCAGCCCCACTAGGGAAGCGCGGGGCTACACCTTC.

This chain connects TRBV11-2 to TRBJ2-3; the D gene is possibly TRBD1 (5 bases). Germline-derived CDR1 and CDR2 are SGHAT and FQNNGV. Trimming removed 3 bases at V and 3 bases at J, with 10 bases between. The CDR3 is made up of 14 amino acids. Written as DNA, the CDR3 is TGTGCCAGCAGCTTGGGGCGGACGACAGATACGCAGTATTTT. Its protein is CASSLGRTTDTQYF.

The chain has TRBV7-9 and TRBJ1-2, with 7 positions matching TRBD1. The germline V gene has CDR1 SEHNR and CDR2 FQNEAQ (reference sequence). The CDR3 spans 17 residues. V was pared by 5 bases and J by 2 bases, with 14 bases of the junction left unmatched. In DNA form, the CDR3 reads TGTGCCAGCAGCCCCCCCACGATAAAGGACAGGAACTATGGCTACACCTTC. Residues: CASSPPTIKDRNYGYTF.